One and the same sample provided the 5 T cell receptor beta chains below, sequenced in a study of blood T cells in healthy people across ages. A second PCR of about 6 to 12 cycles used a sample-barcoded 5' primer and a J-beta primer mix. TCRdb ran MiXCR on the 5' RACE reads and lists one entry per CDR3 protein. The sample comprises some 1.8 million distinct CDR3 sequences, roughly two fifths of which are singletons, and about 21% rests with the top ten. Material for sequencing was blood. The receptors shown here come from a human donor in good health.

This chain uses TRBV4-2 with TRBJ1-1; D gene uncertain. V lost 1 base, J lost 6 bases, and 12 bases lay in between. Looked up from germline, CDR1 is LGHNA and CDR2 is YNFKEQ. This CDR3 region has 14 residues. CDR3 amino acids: CASSQGALGSEAFF. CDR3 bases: TGTGCCAGCAGCCAAGGGGCCCTAGGGTCTGAAGCTTTCTTT.

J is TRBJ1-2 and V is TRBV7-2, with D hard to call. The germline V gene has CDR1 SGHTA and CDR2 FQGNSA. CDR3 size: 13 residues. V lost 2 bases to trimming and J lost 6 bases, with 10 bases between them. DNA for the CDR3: TGTGCCAGCAGCTTACAAGCAGCGCATGGCTACACCTTC. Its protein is CASSLQAAHGYTF.

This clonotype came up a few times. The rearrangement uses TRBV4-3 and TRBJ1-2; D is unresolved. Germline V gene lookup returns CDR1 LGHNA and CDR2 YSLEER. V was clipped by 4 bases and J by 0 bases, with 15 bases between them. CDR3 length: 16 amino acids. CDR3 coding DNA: TGCGCCAGCAGCCCTCTGGGTGACGGACCTAACTATGGCTACACCTTC. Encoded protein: CASSPLGDGPNYGYTF.

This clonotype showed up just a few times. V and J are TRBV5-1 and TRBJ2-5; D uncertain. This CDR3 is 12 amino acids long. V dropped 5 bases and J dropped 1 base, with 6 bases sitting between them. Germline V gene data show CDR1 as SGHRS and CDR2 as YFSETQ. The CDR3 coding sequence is TGCGCCAGCAGGGCGCCCCAAGAGACCCAGTACTTC. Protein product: CASRAPQETQYF.

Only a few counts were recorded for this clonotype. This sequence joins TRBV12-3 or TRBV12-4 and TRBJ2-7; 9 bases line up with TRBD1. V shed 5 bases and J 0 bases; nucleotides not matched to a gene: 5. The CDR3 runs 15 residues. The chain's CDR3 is CASSLTGGNSYEQYF. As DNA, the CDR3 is TGTGCCAGCAGTCTGACAGGGGGTAACTCCTACGAGCAGTACTTC.